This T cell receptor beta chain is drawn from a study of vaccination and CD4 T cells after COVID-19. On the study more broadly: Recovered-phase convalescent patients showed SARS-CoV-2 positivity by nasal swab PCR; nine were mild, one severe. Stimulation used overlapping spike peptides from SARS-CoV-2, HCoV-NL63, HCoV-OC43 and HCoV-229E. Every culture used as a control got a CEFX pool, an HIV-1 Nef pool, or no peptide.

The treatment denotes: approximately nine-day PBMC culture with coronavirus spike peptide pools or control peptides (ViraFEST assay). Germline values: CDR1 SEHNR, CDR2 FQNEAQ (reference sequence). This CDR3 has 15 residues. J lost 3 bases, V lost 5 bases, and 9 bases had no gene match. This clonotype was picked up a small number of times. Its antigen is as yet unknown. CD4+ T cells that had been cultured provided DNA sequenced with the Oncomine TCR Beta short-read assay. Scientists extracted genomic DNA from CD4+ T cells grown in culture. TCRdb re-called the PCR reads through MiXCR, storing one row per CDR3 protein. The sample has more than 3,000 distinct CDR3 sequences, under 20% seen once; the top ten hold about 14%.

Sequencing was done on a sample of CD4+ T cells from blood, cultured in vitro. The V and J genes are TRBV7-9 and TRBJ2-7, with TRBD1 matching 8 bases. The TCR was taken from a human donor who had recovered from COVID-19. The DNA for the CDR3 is TGTGCCAGCAGCGCCGGCGGAACAGGGGGCTACGAGCAGTACTTC. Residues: CASSAGGTGGYEQYF.